Here is one TCR beta chain with its context. No antigen is known for it. Base quality data are lacking; no much larger clone is found one base away. The donors were healthy, HIV-negative adults who had no recently reported acute infections or vaccinations. All donors were Caucasian adults living in Nashville, Tennessee, USA. Magnetic negative selection was used to enrich CD4+ T cells, after which naive cells were positively selected on CD45RA and the negative fraction became the memory subset. Blood was obtained by leukapheresis, after which PBMCs were separated by Ficoll-Histopaque density gradient centrifugation and cryopreserved in liquid nitrogen vapor phase. Analytical flow cytometry was used to check the purity and quantity of each magnetically sorted T cell population. From each sorted fraction, genomic DNA was isolated and quantified by UV absorbance on a Nanodrop 2000c. Its CDR3 holds 14 amino acids, cysteine through phenylalanine. Of all the DNA, just the CDR3 is kept, 42 bases in frame from base 1. V loses 2 bases, J loses 5 bases, and the germline ends lie 12 bases apart. The germline V gene yields MDHEN for CDR1 and SYDVKM for CDR2.

This entry comes from a study of shared clonotypes between healthy human individuals (dated by TCRdb to about 2020). Background on the whole study: The cohort comprised a couple of women and a few men aged 18 to 49 years. Per donor, three plates each were used for CD4 naive and CD4 memory, two for CD8 naive, and one for CD8 memory. To estimate repertoire size and how much clonotypes are shared between individuals, the study performed deep sequencing of blood TCR repertoires from roughly five healthy adults. Different laboratories and diverse techniques were used to prepare libraries and sequence TCR repertoires, to increase sequencing depth and limit assay-specific biases. Each donor's leukapheresis produced roughly between about 0.9 and 9.5 billion PBMCs.

Using the deep immunoSEQ assay, multiplex PCR amplified TCR CDR3 regions from genomic DNA. For each cell subset, the extracted genomic DNA was distributed evenly across all wells of several immunoSEQ 96-well plates, and each plate served as one replicate. For sorted subsets, approximately 0.2 ug of genomic DNA, equivalent to 25,000 to 30,000 T cell genomes, went into each replicate PCR. The purified libraries were quantified using a Qubit 3.0 fluorometer, sized with a Bioanalyzer 2100, and then quantified again using the KAPA Library Quantification kit. Every immunoSEQ 96-well plate was sequenced on a dedicated single-read 150-cycle Illumina NextSeq 550 flow cell. Regarding the original processing steps: Because the immunoSEQ output held only junctional sequences and lacked quality scores, the filtering could not match the filtering applied to full-length reads. Sequences were annotated with PyIR, a Python wrapper for IgBLAST v1.9, using IMGT germline references to assign V/J genes and CDR3. Any read was removed if the V/J assignment was weak (E-value above 1e-6), the CDR3 was missing, or the read contained stop codons, out-of-frame junctions, or ambiguous translated residues. V3J clonotypes were defined by identical inferred V gene, J gene, and CDR3 amino acid sequence. To compute the percentage overlap between repertoires, the number of shared unique clonotypes was divided by the size of the smaller repertoire. Richness of each repertoire was evaluated using RTK rarefaction, the Chao1 estimator, and Recon v2.1 estimates of unobserved clonotypes. For all TCRbeta clonotypes obtained by the gDNA method from a handful of donors, generation probabilities were computed with OLGA. The immuneACCESS repertoire file appears here via TCRdb, limited to in-frame rearrangements. These files lack a portion of the clones; in checked studies, under half of the deficit traces to unresolved V genes, and the cause of the others is not known. V and J calls and clone size are those listed in that table; D and trimming were worked out from the DNA. This sample comprises millions of clones, more than 80% of them detected only once. Over 0.12% of the sample belongs to the ten largest clones.

Overall results and qualifications from the work: Pairwise subsampling indicated that sequencing depth was expected to affect the degree of clonotype sharing among donors. When several donors were compared, the shared fraction of clonotypes was around 4.6% for naive CD4, 3.5% to 4% for naive CD8, 2.3% for memory CD4, and 0.35% to 0.5% for memory CD8. Compared with non-shared clonotypes, the clonotypes found in all four sorted-subset donors had higher generation probabilities. Naive subsets generally had larger estimated clonotype richness than memory subsets. Even with the large sequencing depth, rarefaction of the sorted-subset datasets indicated that sequencing was incomplete. The small number of donors limited the genetic and exposure-history diversity represented. Sampling was limited to blood, and TCR repertoires in tissue likely differ from TCR repertoires in blood.

The source of this sequence is a man aged 18 to 35 in good health. The material sequenced was naive CD4+ T cells sorted from blood. This sample's cell subset or site label indicates: CD45RA+ positively selected. This receptor chain uses TRBV28 and TRBJ1-1; perhaps TRBD1 is the D gene, with 5 bases matching. The CDR3 in this case is CASSLGGVRTEAFF. The DNA sequence is as follows: TGTGCCAGCAGTTTAGGGGGGGTGAGAACTGAAGCTTTCTTT.